These 22 T cell receptor beta chains were sequenced from one sample in a study of blood T cell repertoires in COVID-19. Repertoires were generated with immunoSEQ multiplex PCR, while TCRdb's copy carries only in-frame clones and drops some. The top ten clones hold 10% to 11% of a sample with under 150,000 clones, about 80% of them seen once. Sequencing used peripheral blood. The receptor set was obtained from a human donor in a cohort sampled during active COVID-19.

The V and J genes are TRBV27 and TRBJ2-7; weak D call: TRBD1 (6 bases). This CDR3 region has 13 residues. Trimming took off 2 bases at V and 1 base at J, with 6 bases between the two ends. The germline CDR1 and CDR2 sequences are MNHEY and SMNVEV (reference sequence). The CDR3 loop reads CASSLQGSYEQYF. The CDR3 DNA follows: TGTGCCAGCAGTTTACAGGGGTCCTACGAGCAGTACTTC.

The chain joins TRBV11-2 to TRBJ2-7, with 11 bases that match TRBD2. V was clipped by 5 bases and J by 2 bases; unmatched bases: 8. CDR3 length: 16 amino acids. Germline assignment: CDR1 SGHAT and CDR2 FQNNGV. Here the CDR3 DNA reads TGTGCCAGCAGCCGCCGACTAGCGGGGAATACCTACGAGCAGTACTTC. Translation: CASSRRLAGNTYEQYF. Full variable domain (outside the CDR3, taken from reference TRBV11-2 and TRBJ2-7): EAGVAQSPRYKIIEKRQSVAFWCNPISGHATLYWYQQILGQGPKLLIQFQNNGVVDDSQLPKDRFSAERLKGVDSTLKIQPAKLEDSAVYLCASSRRLAGNTYEQYFGPGTRLTVT.

The V call is TRBV18, the J call TRBJ1-2, with 9 nucleotides matching TRBD1. The V gene end was trimmed by 3 bases and the J gene end by 2 bases; junction bases not matched to a gene: 10. The CDR3 has 17 amino acids. The germline V gene encodes CDR1 KGHSH and CDR2 LQKENI. CDR3 amino acids: CASSPLLGTGTNYGYTF. Here the CDR3 DNA reads TGTGCCAGCTCACCGCTCCTAGGGACAGGGACAAACTATGGCTACACCTTC.

The rearrangement links TRBV2 to TRBJ1-5; 12 bases agree with TRBD1. Germline V lookup: CDR1 SNHLY, CDR2 FYNNEI. This CDR3 is 14 amino acids long. The J segment lost 8 bases and the V segment lost 10 bases, leaving 9 bases of the junction unmatched. CDR3 DNA: TGTGCCACCGCGGGACAGGGGGCGCGGAAGCCCCAGCATTTT. It encodes CATAGQGARKPQHF.

The J gene is TRBJ1-6, the V gene TRBV19; 7 bases map to TRBD1. The germline V gene has CDR1 LNHDA and CDR2 SQIVND (reference sequence). This CDR3 has 14 amino acids. Trimming cost V 6 bases and J 5 bases; bases outside gene matches: 4. CDR3 in amino acids: CASSVDRDNSPLHF. The DNA of the CDR3 is TGTGCCAGTAGCGTCGACAGGGATAATTCACCCCTCCACTTT.

Notes on this clone: At one of its ends the junction is not consistent with the germline gene, which may arise from a read error. This chain uses TRBV7-3 with TRBJ2-3, with no clear D. CDR1 and CDR2 (germline): SGHTA, FQGTGA. The CDR3 length is 13 residues. CDR3 amino acids: CASSLTGADTQYF. In nucleotides, the CDR3 is TGTGCCAGCAGCCTAACGGGCGCAGATACGCAGTATTTT. The full variable domain, its missing parts supplied by reference TRBV7-3 and TRBJ2-3, is GAGVSQTPSNKVTEKGKYVELRCDPISGHTALYWYRQSLGQGPEFLIYFQGTGAADDSGLPNDRFFAVRPEGSVSTLKIQRTERGDSAVYLCASSLTGADTQYFGPGTRLTVL.

This clone was recorded only once. At the DNA level, this CDR3 is encoded by other sequences in the same sample as well. This chain links TRBV5-1 with TRBJ2-7, with no clear D. Trimming took off 0 bases at V and 4 bases at J, with 8 bases between the two ends. The germline CDR1 and CDR2 sequences are SGHRS and YFSETQ. The CDR3 totals 13 residues. Here the CDR3 DNA reads TGCGCCAGCAGCTTGGTGGCCGGGTACGAGCAGTACTTC. Translated: CASSLVAGYEQYF. Filled out from reference TRBV5-1 and TRBJ2-7, the complete variable domain reads KAGVTQTPRYLIKTRGQQVTLSCSPISGHRSVSWYQQTPGQGLQFLFEYFSETQRNKGNFPGRFSGRQFSNSRSEMNVSTLELGDSALYLCASSLVAGYEQYFGPGTRLTVT.

The chain couples TRBV1 to TRBJ2-3; the D call of TRBD1 is as the table states it, not checked on the DNA. TRBV1 is reported as a pseudogene. The CDR3 contains 14 residues. The CDR3 DNA follows: TGCACCAGCAGCCTCTATTGGCGGGACAGGGGAAAGTATTTT. Translated, it gives CTSSLYWRDRGKYF.

The chain joins TRBV12-5 to TRBJ2-3, with D possibly matching TRBD1 (5 bases). The germline gives CDR1 LGHNT, CDR2 FRNRAP. This CDR3 comprises 16 residues. Trimming cost V 1 base and J 2 bases, with 13 bases left between them. The CDR3 sequence is CASGLGPQVATDTQYF. CDR3 nucleotides: TGTGCTAGTGGTTTGGGCCCACAGGTTGCCACAGATACGCAGTATTTT. Complete variable domain (other parts from reference TRBV12-5 and TRBJ2-3): DARVTQTPRHKVTEMGQEVTMRCQPILGHNTVFWYRQTMMQGLELLAYFRNRAPLDDSGMPKDRFSAEMPDATLATLKIQPSEPRDSAVYFCASGLGPQVATDTQYFGPGTRLTVL.

The chain combines TRBV9 with TRBJ2-5; 12 bases fit TRBD2. This CDR3 spans 17 amino acids. Germline-derived CDR1 and CDR2 are SGDLS and YYNGEE. J gave up 2 bases and V 3 bases, and 8 bases lay outside the gene matches. Here the CDR3 reads CASSGPLAGGPQETQYF. The DNA of the CDR3 is TGTGCCAGCAGCGGCCCACTAGCGGGGGGACCTCAAGAGACCCAGTACTTC.

This clone was counted between two and nine times. V usage is TRBV6-1 and J usage is TRBJ2-3; D may be TRBD1 (5 bases). Trimming cost V 3 bases and J 9 bases, with 16 bases left between them. The CDR3 has 14 amino acids. The V gene's germline CDR1 is MNHNS and CDR2 SASEGT. This CDR3 reads CASSDLVEGATQYF. The CDR3 nucleotides read TGTGCCAGCAGTGATCTAGTAGAAGGGGCGACGCAGTATTTT.

This chain links TRBV21-1 with TRBJ1-2; the table's D call, TRBD1, was not checked against the DNA. TRBV21-1 represents a pseudogene. This CDR3 has 15 residues. The CDR3 sequence is CASSKKDRVNYGYTF. The DNA for the CDR3 is TGTGCCAGCAGCAAGAAGGACAGGGTTAACTATGGCTACACCTTC.

The V gene is TRBV5-6, the J gene TRBJ2-1, with 8 bases identical to TRBD1. This CDR3 has 12 amino acids. The junction had 0 bases not matched to a gene; V was cut back by 3 bases and J by 7 bases. The germline gives CDR1 SGHDT, CDR2 YYEEEE. The CDR3 region is CASSWTGNEQFF. The CDR3 bases are TGTGCCAGCAGCTGGACAGGGAATGAGCAGTTCTTC.

The V call is TRBV29-1, the J call TRBJ1-6, with 8 positions matching TRBD1. Germline-derived CDR1 and CDR2 are SQVTM and ANQGSEA. V shed 4 bases, J shed 8 bases, and the junction held 7 bases outside the gene matches. The CDR3 has 14 residues. CDR3 nucleotide sequence: TGCAGCGTTGGTGGACAGGGCAGGGATTCACCCCTCCACTTT. Its translation is CSVGGQGRDSPLHF.

The chain has TRBV6-1 and TRBJ2-6; 9 bases align to TRBD1. V gave up 1 base and J gave up 0 bases; unmatched junction bases: 7. Per the germline V gene, CDR1 is MNHNS and CDR2 is SASEGT. The CDR3 has 19 residues. CDR3 in amino acids: CASSEDRGLARSGANVLTF. The CDR3 bases are TGTGCCAGCAGTGAAGACAGGGGGCTTGCCCGCTCTGGGGCCAACGTCCTGACTTTC.

The J gene is TRBJ1-5, the V gene TRBV19; D is ambiguous. V lost 4 bases and J 0 bases, leaving 13 bases between the germline ends. Germline CDR1 LNHDA, CDR2 SQIVND (reference sequence). This CDR3 spans 16 amino acids. The CDR3 loop is CASSNSGTVSNQPQHF. The CDR3 coding sequence is TGTGCCAGTAGTAACTCCGGTACAGTTAGCAATCAGCCCCAGCATTTT.

The chain couples TRBV28 to TRBJ1-4, with D possibly matching TRBD1 (5 bases). Germline loops: CDR1 MDHEN, CDR2 SYDVKM. CDR3 length: 15 residues. Trimming removed 1 base at V and 5 bases at J, with 11 bases between. CDR3 sequence (DNA): TGTGCCAGCAGTTTATCAGGGCCCCTCAATGAAAAACTGTTTTTT. Amino acids: CASSLSGPLNEKLFF.

The CDR3 here is CASNEGNSYEQYF. DNA for the CDR3: TGTGCCAGCAACGAGGGAAACTCCTACGAGCAGTACTTC. The gene calls are TRBV28 and TRBJ2-7, with D perhaps TRBD2 (5 bases). The CDR3 is 13 residues long. Germline values: CDR1 MDHEN, CDR2 SYDVKM. Trimming left V 7 bases short and J 0 bases short, with 10 bases between. The full variable domain, completed using reference TRBV28 and TRBJ2-7, is DVKVTQSSRYLVKRTGEKVFLECVQDMDHENMFWYRQDPGLGLRLIYFSYDVKMKEKGDIPEGYSVSREKKERFSLILESASTNQTSMYLCASNEGNSYEQYFGPGTRLTVT.

This clone is a singleton in its sample. The chain couples TRBV29-1 to TRBJ2-3; 8 bases fit TRBD2. CDR1 is SQVTM and CDR2 is ANQGSEA in the germline V gene. Trimming took 7 bases from V and 1 from J; bases not matched to a gene: 10. The CDR3 spans 15 residues. In nucleotides, the CDR3 is TGCAGCGCCCACGGGGGGGCTGTCGGCACAGATACGCAGTATTTT. Translated, it gives CSAHGGAVGTDTQYF.

The chain combines TRBV7-9 with TRBJ1-6; 9 bases are shared with TRBD1. Germline V CDR1 and CDR2: SEHNR, FQNEAQ (reference sequence). The CDR3 consists of 14 residues. With 3 bases clipped from V and 10 bases from J, the junction kept 4 bases outside the gene matches. This CDR3 reads CASSFPGQGSPLHF. In nucleotides, the CDR3 is TGTGCCAGCAGCTTCCCCGGACAGGGGTCACCCCTCCACTTT.

This chain joins TRBV7-6 and TRBJ2-3; TRBD1 aligns across 8 bases. The trim removed 0 bases at V and 2 bases at J, leaving 19 bases unmatched. The CDR3 runs 21 residues. The V gene's germline CDR1 is SGHVS and CDR2 FNYEAQ. The CDR3 DNA is TGTGCCAGCAGCTTAGCAAACTCGGGTGTTTGGACAGGGCTAAACACAGATACGCAGTATTTT. Protein: CASSLANSGVWTGLNTDTQYF.

This chain joins TRBV30 and TRBJ1-5; 9 nucleotides agree with TRBD1. Trimming cost V 2 bases and J 1 base; bases outside gene matches: 3. The CDR3 sequence is 15 residues long. The germline gives CDR1 GTSNPN, CDR2 SVGIG (reference sequence). The CDR3 spells CAWSTGQGSNQPQHF. The DNA for the CDR3 is TGTGCCTGGAGTACCGGACAGGGGAGCAATCAGCCCCAGCATTTT.